This record looks at one TCR beta chain sequence and its context. Unsorted whole blood yielded blood RNA, and germline DNA was extracted as well. Chronic HBV infection, which was untreated, was present in the patients. The entry originates in a study of tumor-infiltrating lymphocytes in primary liver carcinoma. Whole-study context: Patients comprised men and women whose ages fell between 30 and 69 years.

The template, approximately 500 ng total RNA, yielded TCR beta cDNA made with a constant-region primer. Libraries for TCR beta were built through three nested multiplex PCR rounds, which together made up a slightly modified ARM-PCR procedure. Running 9 to 11 cycles apiece, the first two PCR rounds relied on TRBV1-TRBV30 forward primers together with a C-beta reverse primer. MiXCR, applied by TCRdb to the multiplex PCR reads, yields one record per CDR3 protein. The sample shows about 330,000 distinct CDR3 sequences, less than 65% of them seen only once. Germline V gene data show CDR1 as SGHDN and CDR2 as FVKESK. The CDR3 runs 15 residues. J lost 4 bases, V lost 1 base, and 2 bases had no gene match.

Sequenced input: peripheral blood. V and J are TRBV14 and TRBJ2-1; 9 positions match TRBD2. The TCR sequence derives from a man aged 35-49 years with primary liver carcinoma and hepatitis B virus infection. The CDR3 region has the DNA TGTGCCAGCAGCCAAGGGCTAGCGGGATACAATGAGCAGTTCTTC. Amino acids: CASSQGLAGYNEQFF.